The source of this T cell receptor (beta chain) is a study of control samples from healthy donors and cancer patients (dated by TCRdb to the early 2020s). The count of this clone is one. It lacks a known antigen. Base qualities are not provided; no much larger clone lies one nucleotide away. Receptor libraries were prepared by the immunoSEQ multiplex PCR assay. TCRdb obtained this table from immuneACCESS and retained in-frame rearrangements with V and J assigned. These tables miss some clones; where compared with another copy, unresolved V genes account for less than half of the shortfall, and the remainder is unexplained. The table for this sample lists 140,000 to 150,000 clones; about 90% of them were counted only once. About 3.2% of the sample lies in the top ten. Reading from cysteine to phenylalanine, the CDR3 counts 16 amino acids. Just CDR3 DNA is preserved here, 48 bases in frame from base 1. Between the V and J ends, shortened by 2 bases and 0 bases respectively, the junction contains 10 bases. From the germline V gene (reference sequence), CDR1 is MNHEY and CDR2 is SMNVEV.

This sequence was found in a man under 40 in good health. Material: blood. This chain joins TRBV27 to TRBJ1-4; TRBD1 is a weak D gene call, 5 bases matching. The DNA sequence is TGTGCCAGCAGTTTAGAGGGGTACACAACTAATGAAAAACTGTTTTTT. It translates to CASSLEGYTTNEKLFF.